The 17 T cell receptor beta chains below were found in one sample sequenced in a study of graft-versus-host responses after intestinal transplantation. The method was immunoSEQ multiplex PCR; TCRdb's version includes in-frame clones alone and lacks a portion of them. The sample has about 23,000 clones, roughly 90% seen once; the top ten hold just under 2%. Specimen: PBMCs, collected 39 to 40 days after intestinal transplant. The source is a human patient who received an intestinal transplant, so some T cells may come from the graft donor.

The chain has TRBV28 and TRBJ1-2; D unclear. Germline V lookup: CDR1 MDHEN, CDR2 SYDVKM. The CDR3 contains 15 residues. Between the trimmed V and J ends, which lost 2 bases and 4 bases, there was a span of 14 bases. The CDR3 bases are TGTGCCAGCAGTTTAACGGCGGAGCCCTTCTATGGCTACACCTTC. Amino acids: CASSLTAEPFYGYTF.

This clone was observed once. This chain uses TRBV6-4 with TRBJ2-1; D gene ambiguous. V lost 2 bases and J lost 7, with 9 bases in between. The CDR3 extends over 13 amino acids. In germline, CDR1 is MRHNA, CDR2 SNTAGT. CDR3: CASSDEARNEQFF. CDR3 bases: TGTGCCAGCAGTGACGAAGCGAGGAATGAGCAGTTCTTC.

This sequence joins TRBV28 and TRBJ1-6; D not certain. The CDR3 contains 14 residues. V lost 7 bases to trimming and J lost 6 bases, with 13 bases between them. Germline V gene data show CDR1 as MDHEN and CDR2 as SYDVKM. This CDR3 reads CASTDPRTNSPLHF. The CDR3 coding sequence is TGTGCCAGCACAGATCCCCGGACTAATTCACCCCTCCACTTT. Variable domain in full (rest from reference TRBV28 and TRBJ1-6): DVKVTQSSRYLVKRTGEKVFLECVQDMDHENMFWYRQDPGLGLRLIYFSYDVKMKEKGDIPEGYSVSREKKERFSLILESASTNQTSMYLCASTDPRTNSPLHFGNGTRLTVT.

CDR3 sequence reads: CASSPTLRGANYGYTF. The CDR3 bases are TGTGCCAGCAGCCCGACTCTCAGGGGGGCAAACTATGGCTACACCTTC. The chain joins TRBV9 to TRBJ1-2, with 7 nucleotides matching TRBD1. Germline loops: CDR1 SGDLS, CDR2 YYNGEE. The V segment lost 4 bases and the J segment 2 bases; nucleotides outside the gene matches: 11. The length of the CDR3 is 16 residues.

CDR3 loop: CASSILAPGGDEQFF. The CDR3 bases are TGTGCCAGTAGTATCCTAGCGCCAGGAGGTGATGAGCAGTTCTTC. The genes are TRBV19 and TRBJ2-1, with a possible D match to TRBD2 (6 bases). With 3 bases removed from V and 8 bases from J, the gap between germline ends came to 17 bases. CDR3 length equals 15 residues. Germline CDR1 is LNHDA and CDR2 is SQIVND (reference sequence).

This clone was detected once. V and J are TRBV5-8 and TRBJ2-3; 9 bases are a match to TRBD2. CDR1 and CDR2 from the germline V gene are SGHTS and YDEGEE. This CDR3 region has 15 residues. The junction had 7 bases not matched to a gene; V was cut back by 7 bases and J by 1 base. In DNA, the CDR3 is TGTGCCAGCCTTCTTCGCGGGAGGGGCACAGATACGCAGTATTTT. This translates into CASLLRGRGTDTQYF.

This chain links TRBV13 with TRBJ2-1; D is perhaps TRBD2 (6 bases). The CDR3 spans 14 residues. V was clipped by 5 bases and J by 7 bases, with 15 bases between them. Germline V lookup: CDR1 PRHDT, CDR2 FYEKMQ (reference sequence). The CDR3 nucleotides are TGTGCCAGCAGCCCACGGAAGGGGAGGAATGAGCAGTTCTTC. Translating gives CASSPRKGRNEQFF.

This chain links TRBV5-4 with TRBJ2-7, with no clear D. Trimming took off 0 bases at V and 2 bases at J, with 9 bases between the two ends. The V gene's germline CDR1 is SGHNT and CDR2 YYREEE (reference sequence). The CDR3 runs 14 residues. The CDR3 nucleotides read TGTGCCAGCAGCTTGGGTATCAATGCCTACGAGCAGTACTTC. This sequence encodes CASSLGINAYEQYF.

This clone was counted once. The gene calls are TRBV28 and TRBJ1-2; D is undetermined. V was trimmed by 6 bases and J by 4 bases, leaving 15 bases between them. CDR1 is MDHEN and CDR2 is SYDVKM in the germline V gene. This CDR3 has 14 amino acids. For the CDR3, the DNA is TGTGCCAGCAGACCACCCCTGGACGGCTATGGCTACACCTTC. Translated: CASRPPLDGYGYTF.

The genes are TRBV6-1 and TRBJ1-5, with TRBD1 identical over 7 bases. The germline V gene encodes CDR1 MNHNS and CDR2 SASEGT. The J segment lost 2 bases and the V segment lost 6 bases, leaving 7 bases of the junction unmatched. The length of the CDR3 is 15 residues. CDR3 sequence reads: CASRPTDRGNQPQHF. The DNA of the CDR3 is TGTGCCAGCAGACCCACAGACAGGGGCAATCAGCCCCAGCATTTT.

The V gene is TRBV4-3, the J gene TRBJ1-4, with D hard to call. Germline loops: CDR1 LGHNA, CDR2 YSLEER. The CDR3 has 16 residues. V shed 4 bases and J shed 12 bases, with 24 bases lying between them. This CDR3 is CASSRHRGRGREQLFF. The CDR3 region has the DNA TGCGCCAGCAGCCGCCACCGGGGAAGAGGGAGGGAACAACTGTTTTTT.

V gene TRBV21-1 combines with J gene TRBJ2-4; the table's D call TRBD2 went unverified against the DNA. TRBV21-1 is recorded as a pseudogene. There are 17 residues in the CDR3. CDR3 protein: CASSKALGGATKNIQYF. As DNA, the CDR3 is TGTGCCAGCAGCAAAGCGCTCGGGGGGGCGACCAAAAACATTCAGTACTTC.

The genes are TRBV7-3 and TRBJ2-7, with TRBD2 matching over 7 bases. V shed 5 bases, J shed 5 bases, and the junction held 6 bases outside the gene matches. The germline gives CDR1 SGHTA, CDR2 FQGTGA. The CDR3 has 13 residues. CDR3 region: CASSHGEGHEQYF. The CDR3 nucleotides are TGTGCCAGCAGCCATGGGGAGGGGCACGAGCAGTACTTC.

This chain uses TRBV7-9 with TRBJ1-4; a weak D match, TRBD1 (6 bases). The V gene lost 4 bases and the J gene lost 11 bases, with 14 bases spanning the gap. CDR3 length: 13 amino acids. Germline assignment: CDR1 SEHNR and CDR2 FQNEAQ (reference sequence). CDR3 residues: CASSSLTGRKLFF. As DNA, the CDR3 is TGTGCCAGCAGCTCTCTGACAGGCCGGAAACTGTTTTTT.

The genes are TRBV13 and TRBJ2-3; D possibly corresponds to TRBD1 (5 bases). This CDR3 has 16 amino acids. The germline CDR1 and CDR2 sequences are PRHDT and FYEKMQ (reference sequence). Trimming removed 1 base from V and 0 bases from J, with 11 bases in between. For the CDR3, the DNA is TGTGCCAGCAGCTTAGCTCAGGACACTAGCACAGATACGCAGTATTTT. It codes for CASSLAQDTSTDTQYF.

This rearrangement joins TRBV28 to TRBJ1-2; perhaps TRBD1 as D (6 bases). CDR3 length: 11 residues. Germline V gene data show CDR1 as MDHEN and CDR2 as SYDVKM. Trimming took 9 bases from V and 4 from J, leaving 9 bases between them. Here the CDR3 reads CASTGIYGYTF. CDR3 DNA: TGTGCCAGTACAGGGATCTATGGCTACACCTTC.

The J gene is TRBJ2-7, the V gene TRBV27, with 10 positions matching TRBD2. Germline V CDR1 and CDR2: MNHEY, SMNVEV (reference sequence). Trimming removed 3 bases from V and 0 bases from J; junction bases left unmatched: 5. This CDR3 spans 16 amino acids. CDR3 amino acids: CASSFASGRASYEQYF. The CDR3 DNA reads TGTGCCAGCAGTTTTGCCAGCGGGAGGGCCTCCTACGAGCAGTACTTC.